This T cell receptor beta chain is drawn from a study of tumor-infiltrating lymphocytes in primary liver carcinoma. Study summary: The patients had histopathologically diagnosed primary liver carcinoma, and their disease was treated by surgical resection.

Germline V gives CDR1 SEHNR, CDR2 FQNEAQ (reference sequence). This CDR3 is 17 amino acids long. Deletions cut 0 bases from V and 8 bases from J, with 20 bases between. RNA isolated from unsorted whole blood supplied the blood RNA, with germline DNA also extracted. Patients showed chronic HBV infection and an absence of prior treatment. Overall study results and limits: Tumor-adjacent and tumor-blood pairs displayed less overlap than did pairs of tumor regions.

Making TCR beta cDNA involved approximately 520 ng total RNA and a constant-region primer. ARM-PCR was slightly modified, and three nested multiplex PCR rounds with it gave rise to the TCR beta libraries. The first two PCR rounds used TRBV1-TRBV30 primers with a Cbeta primer, approximately 10 cycles each. TCRdb reprocessed the multiplex PCR reads with MiXCR, giving one entry per CDR3 protein. The table has 310,000 or so distinct CDR3 sequences, about 50% seen once. On this clonotype itself: Its antigen is not known.

This TCR was recovered from a woman aged 25-40 years with primary liver carcinoma and hepatitis B virus infection. The chain is built from TRBV7-9 and TRBJ2-1, with TRBD2 as a possible D gene (5 bases). Sample: peripheral blood. CDR3 DNA: TGTGCCAGCAGCTTAGCTGGATTAGGTAGTAGCGAGCATGAGCAGTTCTTC. Residues: CASSLAGLGSSEHEQFF.